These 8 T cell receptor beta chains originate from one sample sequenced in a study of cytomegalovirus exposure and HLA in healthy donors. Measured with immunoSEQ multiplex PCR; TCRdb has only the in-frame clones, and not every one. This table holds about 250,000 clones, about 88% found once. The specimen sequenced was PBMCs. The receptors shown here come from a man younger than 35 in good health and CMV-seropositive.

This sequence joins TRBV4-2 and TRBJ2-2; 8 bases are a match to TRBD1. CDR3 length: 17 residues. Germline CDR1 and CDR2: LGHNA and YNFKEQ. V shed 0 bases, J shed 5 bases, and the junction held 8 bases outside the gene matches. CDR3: CASSQEGQQGVTGELFF. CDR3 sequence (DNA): TGTGCCAGCAGCCAAGAAGGGCAACAGGGGGTAACCGGGGAGCTGTTTTTT.

The CDR3 spells CASSQRDRGYETQYF. The CDR3 region has the DNA TGTGCCAGCAGCCAGCGGGACAGGGGTTATGAGACCCAGTACTTC. The rearrangement uses TRBV11-3 and TRBJ2-5, with 10 bases identical to TRBD1. The ends lost 5 bases at V and 5 bases at J; junction bases unmatched: 8. Germline CDR1 reads SGHNT; CDR2 reads YENEEA. The CDR3 is 15 amino acids.

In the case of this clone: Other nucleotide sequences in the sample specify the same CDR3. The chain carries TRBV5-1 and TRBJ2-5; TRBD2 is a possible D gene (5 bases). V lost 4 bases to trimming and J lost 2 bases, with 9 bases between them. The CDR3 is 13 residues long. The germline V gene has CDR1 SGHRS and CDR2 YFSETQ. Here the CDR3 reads CASSGGLQETQYF. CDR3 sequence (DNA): TGCGCCAGCAGCGGCGGGCTTCAAGAGACCCAGTACTTC.

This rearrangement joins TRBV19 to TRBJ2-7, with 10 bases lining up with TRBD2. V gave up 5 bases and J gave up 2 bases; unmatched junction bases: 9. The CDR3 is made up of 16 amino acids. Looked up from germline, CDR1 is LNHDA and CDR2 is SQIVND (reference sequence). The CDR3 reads CASSDPVSGRPYEQYF. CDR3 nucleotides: TGTGCCAGTAGTGACCCGGTTAGCGGGAGGCCCTACGAGCAGTACTTC.

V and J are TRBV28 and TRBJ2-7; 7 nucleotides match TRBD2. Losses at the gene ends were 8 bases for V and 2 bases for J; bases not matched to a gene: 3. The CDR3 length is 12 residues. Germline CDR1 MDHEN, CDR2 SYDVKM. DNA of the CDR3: TGTGCCAGCCGGGGGGAAGCCTACGAGCAGTACTTC. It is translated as CASRGEAYEQYF.

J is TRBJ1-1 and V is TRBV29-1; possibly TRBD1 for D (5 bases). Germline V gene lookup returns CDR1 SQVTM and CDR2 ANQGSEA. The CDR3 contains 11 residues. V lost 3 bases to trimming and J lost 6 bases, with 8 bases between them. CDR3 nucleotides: TGCAGCGTTGAGGGGACTGCTGAAGCTTTCTTT. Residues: CSVEGTAEAFF.

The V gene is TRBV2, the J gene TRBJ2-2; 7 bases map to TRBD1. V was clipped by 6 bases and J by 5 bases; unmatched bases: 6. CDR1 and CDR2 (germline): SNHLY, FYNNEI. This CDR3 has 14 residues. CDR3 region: CASSRTGGTGELFF. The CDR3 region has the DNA TGTGCCAGCAGCAGGACAGGCGGGACCGGGGAGCTGTTTTTT.

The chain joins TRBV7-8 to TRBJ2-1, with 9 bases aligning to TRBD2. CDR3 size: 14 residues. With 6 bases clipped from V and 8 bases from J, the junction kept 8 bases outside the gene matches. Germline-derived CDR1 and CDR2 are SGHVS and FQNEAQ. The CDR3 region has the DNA TGTGCCAGCAGTCGACTAGCGGTCGTGGATGAGCAGTTCTTC. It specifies CASSRLAVVDEQFF.